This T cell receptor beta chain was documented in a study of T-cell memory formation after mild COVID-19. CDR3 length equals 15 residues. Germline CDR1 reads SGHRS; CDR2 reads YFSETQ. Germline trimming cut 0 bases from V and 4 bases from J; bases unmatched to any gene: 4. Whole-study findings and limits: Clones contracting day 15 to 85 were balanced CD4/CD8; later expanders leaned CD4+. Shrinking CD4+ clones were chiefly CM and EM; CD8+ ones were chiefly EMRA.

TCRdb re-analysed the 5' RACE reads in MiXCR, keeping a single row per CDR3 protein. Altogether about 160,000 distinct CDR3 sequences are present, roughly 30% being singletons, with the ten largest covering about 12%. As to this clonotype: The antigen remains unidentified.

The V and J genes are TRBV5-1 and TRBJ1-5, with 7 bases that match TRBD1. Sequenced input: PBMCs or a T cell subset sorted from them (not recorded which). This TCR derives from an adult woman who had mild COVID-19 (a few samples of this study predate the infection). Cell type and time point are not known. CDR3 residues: CASSLVTGKNQPQHF. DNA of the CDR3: TGCGCCAGCAGCTTGGTGACAGGGAAGAATCAGCCCCAGCATTTT.